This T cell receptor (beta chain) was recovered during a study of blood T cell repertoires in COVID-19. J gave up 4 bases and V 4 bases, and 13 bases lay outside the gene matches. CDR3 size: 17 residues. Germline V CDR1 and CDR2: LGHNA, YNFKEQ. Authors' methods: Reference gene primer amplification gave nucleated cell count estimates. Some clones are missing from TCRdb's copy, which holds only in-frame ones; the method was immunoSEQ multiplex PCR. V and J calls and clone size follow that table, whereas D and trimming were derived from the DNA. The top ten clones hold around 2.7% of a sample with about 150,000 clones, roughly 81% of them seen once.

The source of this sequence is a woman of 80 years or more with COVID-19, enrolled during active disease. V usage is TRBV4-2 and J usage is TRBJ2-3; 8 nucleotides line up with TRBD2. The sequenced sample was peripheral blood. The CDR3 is CASSPLTSVGSSDTQYF. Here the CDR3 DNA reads TGTGCCAGCAGCCCCCTGACTAGCGTAGGTTCCTCAGATACGCAGTATTTT.